These T cell receptor beta chains were read from a single sample in a study of CD8 T cells in Susac syndrome. One entry per CDR3 protein results from TCRdb running MiXCR on the immunoSEQ multiplex PCR reads. The sample includes about 190,000 distinct CDR3 sequences, just under 95% of them seen just once. Source material: CD8+ T cells from PBMCs. All receptors come from a human donor with Susac syndrome. Each CDR3 is given with its conserved first and last residue. The D gene is left open where the match is weak. Size values are once, few and many counts, or a class for expanded clones, and some rows have none.

>TRBV7-2|.|TRBJ2-7|.
CASSSQGSSSYEQYF
TGTGCCAGCAGCTCCCAGGGCTCCAGCTCCTACGAGCAGTACTTC
>TRBV9|once|TRBJ2-7|TRBD1
CASSGQGGGAAYEQYF
TGTGCCAGCAGCGGACAGGGCGGTGGAGCTGCCTACGAGCAGTACTTC
>TRBV16|.|TRBJ1-5|TRBD1
CASSHGGTGEDQPQHF
TGTGCCAGCAGCCACGGGGGGACAGGGGAGGATCAGCCCCAGCATTTT
>TRBV23-1|.|TRBJ2-3|.
CARDWEMPQYF
TGCGCCAGGGACTGGGAGATGCCGCAGTATTTT
>TRBV30|few|TRBJ1-1|TRBD1
CAWSVLGRGTEAFF
TGTGCCTGGAGTGTACTAGGCAGGGGGACTGAAGCTTTCTTT
>TRBV5-8|.|TRBJ2-1|TRBD2
CASSLAVGTSGRAGEQFF
TGTGCCAGCAGCCTGGCGGTCGGGACTAGCGGGAGGGCCGGAGAGCAGTTCTTC
>TRBV3-1|once|TRBJ1-5|.
CASSQGSGEQPQHF
TGTGCCAGCAGCCAAGGATCAGGGGAACAGCCCCAGCATTTT
>TRBV20-1|.|TRBJ2-7|TRBD2
CSASSLAGVSYEQYF
TGCAGTGCTAGCTCGCTAGCGGGGGTCTCCTACGAGCAGTACTTC
>TRBV2|.|TRBJ1-5|.
CASTLDRSSNQPQHF
TGTGCCAGCACCCTCGACAGAAGTAGCAATCAGCCCCAGCATTTT
>TRBV28|.|TRBJ1-1|.
CASTWGGEAFF
TGTGCCAGCACCTGGGGGGGAGAAGCTTTCTTT
>TRBV2|once|TRBJ2-1|TRBD1
CASYRQGASYNEQFF
TGTGCCAGCTATAGACAGGGGGCGTCCTACAATGAGCAGTTCTTC
>TRBV7-9|.|TRBJ2-3|.
CASSFPYTTDTQYF
TGTGCCAGCAGCTTTCCCTATACCACAGATACGCAGTATTTT
>TRBV3-1|.|TRBJ2-7|TRBD2
CASSPTSAYEQYF
TGTGCCAGCAGTCCAACTAGCGCGTACGAGCAGTACTTC